This T cell receptor beta chain was retrieved from a study of blood T cell repertoires in COVID-19. TCRdb's table, derived via immunoSEQ multiplex PCR, lists solely in-frame clones and lacks some. The sample lists roughly 140,000 clones; around 82% were seen once. Germline CDR1 and CDR2: SGHAT and FQNNGV. The length of the CDR3 is 15 residues. The V gene end was trimmed by 3 bases and the J gene end by 8 bases; junction bases not matched to a gene: 8. This clonotype was obtained from a man in his fifties in a cohort exposed to, infected with or recovered from COVID-19 (not recorded which). The sequencing input was PBMCs or T cells enriched from blood (not recorded which). This chain connects TRBV11-2 to TRBJ2-1, with 9 bases identical to TRBD2. CDR3 amino acids: CASSFRIAGDHEQFF. The CDR3 DNA sequence: TGTGCCAGCAGCTTCCGTATAGCGGGAGATCATGAGCAGTTCTTC.